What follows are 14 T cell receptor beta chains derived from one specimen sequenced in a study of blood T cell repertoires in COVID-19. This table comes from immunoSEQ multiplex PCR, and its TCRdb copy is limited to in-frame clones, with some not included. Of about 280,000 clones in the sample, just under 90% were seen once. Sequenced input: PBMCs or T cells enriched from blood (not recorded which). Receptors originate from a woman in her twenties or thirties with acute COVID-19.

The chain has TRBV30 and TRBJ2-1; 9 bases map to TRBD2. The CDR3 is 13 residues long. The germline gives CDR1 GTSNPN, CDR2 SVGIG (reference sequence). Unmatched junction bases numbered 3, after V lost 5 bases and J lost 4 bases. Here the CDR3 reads CAWGAGGYNEQFF. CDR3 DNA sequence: TGTGCCTGGGGGGCGGGAGGGTACAATGAGCAGTTCTTC. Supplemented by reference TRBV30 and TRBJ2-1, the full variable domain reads SQTIHQWPATLVQPVGSPLSLECTVEGTSNPNLYWYRQAAGRGLQLLFYSVGIGQISSEVPQNLSASRPQDRQFILSSKKLLLSDSGFYLCAWGAGGYNEQFFGPGTRLTVL.

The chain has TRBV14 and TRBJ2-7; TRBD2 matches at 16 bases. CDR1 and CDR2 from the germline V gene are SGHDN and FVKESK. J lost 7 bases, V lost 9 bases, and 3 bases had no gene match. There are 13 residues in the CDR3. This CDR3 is CASMGLAGGEQYF. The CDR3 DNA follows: TGTGCCAGTATGGGACTAGCGGGAGGGGAGCAGTACTTC.

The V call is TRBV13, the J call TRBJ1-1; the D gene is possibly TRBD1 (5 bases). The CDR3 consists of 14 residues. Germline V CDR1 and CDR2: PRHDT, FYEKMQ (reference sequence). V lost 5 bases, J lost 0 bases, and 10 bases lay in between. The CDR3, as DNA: TGTGCCAGCAGCCCTCGGGGGTTGAACACTGAAGCTTTCTTT. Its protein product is CASSPRGLNTEAFF.

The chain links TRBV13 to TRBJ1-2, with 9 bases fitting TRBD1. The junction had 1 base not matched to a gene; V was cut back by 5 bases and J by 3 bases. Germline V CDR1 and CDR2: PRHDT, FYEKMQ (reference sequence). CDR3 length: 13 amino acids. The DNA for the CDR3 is TGTGCCAGCAGCAGGACAGGGGACTATGGCTACACCTTC. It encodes CASSRTGDYGYTF.

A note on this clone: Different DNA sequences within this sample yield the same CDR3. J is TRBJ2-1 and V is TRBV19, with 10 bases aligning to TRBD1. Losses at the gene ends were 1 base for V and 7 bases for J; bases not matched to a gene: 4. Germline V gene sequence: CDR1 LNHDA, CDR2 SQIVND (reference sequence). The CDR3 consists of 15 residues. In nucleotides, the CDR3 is TGTGCCAGTAGTATAGGGACAGGGGGTGTTAATGAGCAGTTCTTC. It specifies CASSIGTGGVNEQFF.

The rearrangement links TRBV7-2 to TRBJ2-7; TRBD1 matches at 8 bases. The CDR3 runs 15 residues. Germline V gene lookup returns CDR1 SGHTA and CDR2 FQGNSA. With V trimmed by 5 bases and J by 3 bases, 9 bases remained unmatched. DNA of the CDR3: TGTGCCAGCAGCGGACAGGGTTATCCTTTCTACGAGCAGTACTTC. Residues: CASSGQGYPFYEQYF.

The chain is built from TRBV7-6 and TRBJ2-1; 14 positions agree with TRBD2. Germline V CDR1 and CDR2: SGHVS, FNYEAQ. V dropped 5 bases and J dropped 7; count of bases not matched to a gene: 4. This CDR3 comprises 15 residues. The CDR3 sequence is CASSIGLAGGNEQFF. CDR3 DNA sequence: TGTGCCAGCAGCATTGGACTAGCGGGAGGAAATGAGCAGTTCTTC. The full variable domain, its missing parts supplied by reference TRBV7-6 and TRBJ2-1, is GAGVSQSPRYKVTKRGQDVALRCDPISGHVSLYWYRQALGQGPEFLTYFNYEAQQDKSGLPNDRFSAERPEGSISTLTIQRTEQRDSAMYRCASSIGLAGGNEQFFGPGTRLTVL.

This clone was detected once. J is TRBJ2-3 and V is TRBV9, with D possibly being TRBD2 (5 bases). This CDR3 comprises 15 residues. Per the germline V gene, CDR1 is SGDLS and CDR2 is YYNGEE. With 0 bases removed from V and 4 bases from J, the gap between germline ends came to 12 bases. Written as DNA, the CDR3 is TGTGCCAGCAGCGTAGAGTCCGGGATCTCAGATACGCAGTATTTT. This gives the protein CASSVESGISDTQYF.

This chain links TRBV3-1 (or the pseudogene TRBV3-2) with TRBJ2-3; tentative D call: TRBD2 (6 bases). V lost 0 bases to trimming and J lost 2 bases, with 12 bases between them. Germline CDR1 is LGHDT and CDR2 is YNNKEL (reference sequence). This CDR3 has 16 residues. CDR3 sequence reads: CASSQDRAGSTDTQYF. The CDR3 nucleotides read TGTGCCAGCAGCCAAGACAGGGCGGGGTCCACAGATACGCAGTATTTT.

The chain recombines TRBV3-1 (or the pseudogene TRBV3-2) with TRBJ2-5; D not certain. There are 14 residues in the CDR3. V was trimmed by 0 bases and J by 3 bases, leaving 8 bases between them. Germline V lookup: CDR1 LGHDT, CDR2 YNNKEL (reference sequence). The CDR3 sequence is CASSQDQAKETQYF. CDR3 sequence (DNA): TGTGCCAGCAGCCAAGACCAGGCAAAAGAGACCCAGTACTTC.

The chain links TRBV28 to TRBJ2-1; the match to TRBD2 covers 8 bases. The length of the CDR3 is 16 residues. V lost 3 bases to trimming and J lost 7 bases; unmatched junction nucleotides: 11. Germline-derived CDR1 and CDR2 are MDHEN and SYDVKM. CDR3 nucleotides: TGTGCCAGCAGTTTCCTTCCAAGCGGGAGCACGAATGAGCAGTTCTTC. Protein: CASSFLPSGSTNEQFF.

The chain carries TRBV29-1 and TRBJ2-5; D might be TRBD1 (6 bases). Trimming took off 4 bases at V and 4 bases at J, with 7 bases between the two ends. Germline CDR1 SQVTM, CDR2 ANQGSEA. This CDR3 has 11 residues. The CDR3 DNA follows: TGCAGCGTTGTACAGGGAGAGACCCAGTACTTC. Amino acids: CSVVQGETQYF.

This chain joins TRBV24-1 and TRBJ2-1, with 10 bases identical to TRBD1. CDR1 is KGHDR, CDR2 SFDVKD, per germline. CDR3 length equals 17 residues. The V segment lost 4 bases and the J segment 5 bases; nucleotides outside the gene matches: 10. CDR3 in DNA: TGTGCCACCAGTGACACCACTGGTGGGACAGGGGACAATGAGCAGTTCTTC. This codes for CATSDTTGGTGDNEQFF.

In DNA, the CDR3 is TGCGCCAGCAGCTTGGCGCCAGGTGGCAATCAGCCCCAGCATTTT. It translates to CASSLAPGGNQPQHF. The V and J genes are TRBV5-1 and TRBJ1-5; D gene ambiguous. The V gene lost 0 bases and the J gene lost 2 bases, with 9 bases spanning the gap. Per the germline V gene, CDR1 is SGHRS and CDR2 is YFSETQ. CDR3 length: 15 residues.